The 4 T cell receptor beta chains presented below share a single source sample, sequenced in a study of blood T cell repertoires in COVID-19. Clones were read by immunoSEQ multiplex PCR, and TCRdb kept only the in-frame ones, dropping some. The sample holds some 61,000 clones; approximately 90% are singletons and the top ten take roughly 1.6%. The sample consisted of peripheral blood. The receptors shown here come from a man aged 55 to 70 with acute or convalescent COVID-19.

The chain has TRBV29-1 and TRBJ2-3; 8 bases match TRBD2. Trimming removed 5 bases from V and 3 bases from J; junction bases left unmatched: 7. From germline, CDR1 is SQVTM and CDR2 ANQGSEA. The CDR3 is 14 amino acids. CDR3: CSVWASGLTDTQYF. Here the CDR3 DNA reads TGCAGCGTTTGGGCTAGCGGGCTTACAGATACGCAGTATTTT.

The rearrangement uses TRBV7-9 and TRBJ1-1, with D maybe TRBD1 (6 bases). This CDR3 has 15 residues. Germline assignment: CDR1 SEHNR and CDR2 FQNEAQ (reference sequence). Between the trimmed V and J ends, which lost 0 bases and 5 bases, there was a span of 13 bases. The chain's CDR3 is CASSLANGGGTEAFF. In DNA form, the CDR3 reads TGTGCCAGCAGCTTAGCGAATGGGGGCGGGACTGAAGCTTTCTTT.

The J gene is TRBJ2-7, the V gene TRBV6-6; TRBD1 agrees at 8 bases. V was clipped by 5 bases and J by 7 bases; unmatched bases: 10. This CDR3 is built from 14 residues. Germline V lookup: CDR1 MNHNY, CDR2 SVGAGI (reference sequence). CDR3 DNA sequence: TGTGCCAGCAGTCGCCGGACAGGGAATTCGGAGCAGTACTTC. It specifies CASSRRTGNSEQYF.

The chain couples TRBV29-1 to TRBJ2-2, with D possibly being TRBD1 (5 bases). V was cut by 0 bases and J by 5 bases, with 16 bases left in between. This CDR3 is built from 16 residues. Germline loops: CDR1 SQVTM, CDR2 ANQGSEA. The CDR3 DNA is TGCAGCGTTGAAGATCAGGGCCGGATGGGAACCGGGGAGCTGTTTTTT. Translation: CSVEDQGRMGTGELFF.